These 30 T cell receptor beta chains came from one sample sequenced in a study of molecular identifiers for immune sequencing clone quantification. TCRdb re-derived calls from the PCR reads in MiXCR, one entry per CDR3 protein. The table lists just under 650,000 distinct CDR3 sequences, about 20% of them singletons. Specimen: naive CD8+ T cells from blood, with Jurkat cell RNA spiked in. Subset denoted: FACS-sorted CD8+CD4-CCR7+CD45RA+ naive T cells. All receptors derive from a human donor in good health. Some libraries in this study had Jurkat cell RNA spiked in.

Comments on this clonotype: A much larger clone differs from this one at a single base, so this may be a read error. The J gene is TRBJ2-7, the V gene TRBV28, with a weak D call TRBD1 (7 bases). CDR3 size: 13 residues. Germline V gives CDR1 MDHEN, CDR2 SYDVKM. The CDR3 DNA sequence: TGTGCCAGCAGTTACAGGGGAGGTAACGAGCAGTCCTTC. This sequence encodes CASSYRGGNEQSF.

This clonotype was seen ten or more times. The chain joins TRBV4-2 to TRBJ2-7; D is undetermined. CDR1 is LGHNA, CDR2 YNFKEQ, per germline. V was clipped by 1 base and J by 2 bases, with 9 bases between them. The CDR3 length is 14 residues. The CDR3 DNA follows: TGTGCCAGCAGCCAAGTGGACGGTCCCTACGAGCAGTACTTC. This codes for CASSQVDGPYEQYF.

Concerning this clonotype itself: Since a much larger clone is just one base distant, this may be a read error. The chain recombines TRBV30 with TRBJ2-7; TRBD1 might be the D (5 bases). This CDR3 spans 16 amino acids. Germline values: CDR1 GTSNPN, CDR2 SVGIG (reference sequence). This CDR3 is CAWGVMVGAKKYEQYF. The CDR3 region has the DNA TGTGCCTGGGGTGTAATGGTTGGGGCCAAGAAGTACGAGCAGTACTTC.

This clonotype was counted many times. This rearrangement joins TRBV28 to TRBJ1-2; D possibly corresponds to TRBD1 (5 bases). Germline CDR1 and CDR2: MDHEN and SYDVKM. The V gene lost 5 bases and the J gene lost 5 bases, with 18 bases spanning the gap. The CDR3 totals 15 residues. CDR3 amino acids: CASSPLVLTAYGYTF. The CDR3 bases are TGTGCCAGCAGTCCCCTCGTATTGACAGCTTATGGCTACACCTTC.

This clonotype was counted ten times or more. Written as DNA, the CDR3 is TGCGCCAGCAGCCAGGACAGGGTGTACGAGCAGTACTTC. Its protein product is CASSQDRVYEQYF. This chain joins TRBV4-3 and TRBJ2-7; TRBD1 matches 8 bases. Losses at the gene ends were 3 bases for V and 4 bases for J; bases not matched to a gene: 2. CDR1 and CDR2 from the germline V gene are LGHNA and YSLEER. The CDR3 totals 13 residues.

There are a few counts of this clonotype. The J gene is TRBJ2-2, the V gene TRBV5-1, with TRBD2 identical over 12 bases. The CDR3 covers 16 residues. J was trimmed by 4 bases and V by 3 bases; bases with no gene match: 4. Per germline, CDR1 SGHRS and CDR2 YFSETQ. The CDR3 is CASSSLAGGVTGELFF. Here the CDR3 DNA reads TGCGCCAGCAGCTCCCTAGCGGGAGGGGTCACCGGGGAGCTGTTTTTT.

As to this clonotype: A much larger clonotype is one base distant, so this may be a read error. Because the CDR3 is missing its conserved closing phenylalanine or tryptophan, this is likely a read error. The chain employs TRBV30 and TRBJ2-7; D is unclear. Germline V gene lookup returns CDR1 GTSNPN and CDR2 SVGIG (reference sequence). The CDR3 spans 11 residues. V lost 0 bases and J lost 7, with 7 bases in between. The CDR3 protein is CAWSVLEEQYL. In DNA form, the CDR3 reads TGTGCCTGGAGTGTACTGGAAGAGCAGTACCTC.

About this clonotype: This may be a read error: a much more frequent sequence differs by one nucleotide. The CDR3 ends on some other residue instead of the conserved phenylalanine or tryptophan, so this is likely a read error. V and J are TRBV4-1 and TRBJ1-1, with a weak D call TRBD1 (6 bases). This CDR3 is built from 13 residues. Trimming pared 4 bases from V and 3 bases from J, leaving 9 bases between. CDR1 MGHRA and CDR2 YSYEKL come from the germline V gene. The CDR3 DNA reads as TGCGCCAGCAGCCCCAGGGGTGACACTGAAGCTTTCATT. It yields the protein CASSPRGDTEAFI.

This clonotype was picked up one time. The chain uses TRBV13 and TRBJ2-7; 9 positions match TRBD1. V was clipped by 3 bases and J by 3 bases; unmatched bases: 9. The CDR3 runs to 16 residues. Germline V gene lookup returns CDR1 PRHDT and CDR2 FYEKMQ (reference sequence). The CDR3 coding sequence is TGTGCCAGCAGCTTCGAACCGGGACAGGGTCTCTACGAGCAGTACTTC. Protein sequence: CASSFEPGQGLYEQYF.

This clonotype appeared many times. The chain uses TRBV28 and TRBJ2-7, with 11 bases lining up with TRBD1. V lost 5 bases, J lost 7 bases, and 13 bases stayed unmatched. Germline V gene lookup returns CDR1 MDHEN and CDR2 SYDVKM. The CDR3 loop spans 16 amino acids. The CDR3 DNA follows: TGTGCCAGCAGTCCCGGGACAGGGGGACTGTGGGGTGAGCAGTACTTC. Protein sequence: CASSPGTGGLWGEQYF.

Details on this clonotype: Since a much larger clone is just one base distant, this may be a read error. The CDR3 spells CASSKDRPYEQYF. The CDR3, as DNA: TGTGCCAGCAGTAAGGACCGGCCCTACGAGCAGTACTTC. V gene TRBV6-6 combines with J gene TRBJ2-7; D gene uncertain. V was shortened by 5 bases and J by 2 bases, with 10 bases between the two germline ends. The germline V gene encodes CDR1 MNHNY and CDR2 SVGAGI (reference sequence). This CDR3 contains 13 residues.

This clonotype was seen more than once but under ten times. V is TRBV18 and J is TRBJ1-2; TRBD1 matches 9 bases. V gave up 3 bases and J gave up 4 bases; unmatched junction bases: 12. The CDR3 runs 17 residues. Germline CDR1 and CDR2: KGHSH and LQKENI. CDR3 coding DNA: TGTGCCAGCTCACCCCCGGGACAGGGCTCGACGTCCTATGGCTACACCTTC. Translating it yields CASSPPGQGSTSYGYTF.

This clonotype was detected many times. The chain combines TRBV29-1 with TRBJ2-3, with 16 bases matching TRBD2. CDR3 size: 18 residues. Trimming took 6 bases from V and 2 from J; bases not matched to a gene: 11. Per germline, CDR1 SQVTM and CDR2 ANQGSEA. For the CDR3, the DNA is TGCAGCGTGCACGCTGGGACTAGCGGGAGGGGCCCCACAGATACGCAGTATTTT. Translated: CSVHAGTSGRGPTDTQYF.

The chain has TRBV6-1 and TRBJ2-2; weak D call: TRBD1 (6 bases). The ends were cut back, 0 bases at V and 3 bases at J, with 8 bases in the middle. The germline V gene encodes CDR1 MNHNS and CDR2 SASEGT. CDR3 length equals 15 residues. CDR3 in amino acids: CASSEAWTDTGELFF. The CDR3 region has the DNA TGTGCCAGCAGTGAAGCCTGGACAGACACCGGGGAGCTGTTTTTT.

Comments on this clonotype: This sequence may be a read error, since a much larger clone differs from it by one base. The chain links TRBV12-3 or TRBV12-4 to TRBJ2-5, with D perhaps TRBD2 (6 bases). V was shortened by 5 bases and J by 4 bases, with 11 bases between the two germline ends. The CDR3 is 13 amino acids. CDR3 in amino acids: CASSNCGAETQYF. The CDR3 region has the DNA TGTGCCAGCAGTAACTGCGGGGCAGAGACCCAGTACTTC.

Notes on this clonotype: A much more abundant neighbour one base away suggests this may be a read error. This likely comes from a read error, as the CDR3 has no conserved phenylalanine or tryptophan at its end. The rearrangement links TRBV5-4 to TRBJ2-7; 8 bases line up with TRBD2. Germline V gene lookup returns CDR1 SGHNT and CDR2 YYREEE (reference sequence). The V segment lost 2 bases and the J segment 1 base; nucleotides outside the gene matches: 2. This CDR3 has 14 amino acids. This CDR3 reads CASSFGLASYEQYS. The CDR3 DNA sequence: TGTGCCAGCAGCTTTGGACTAGCTTCCTACGAGCAGTACTCC.

The sample holds many counts of this clonotype. The rearrangement joins TRBV7-2 to TRBJ2-3; no clear D. Germline V gene sequence: CDR1 SGHTA, CDR2 FQGNSA. V was shortened by 3 bases and J by 0 bases, with 7 bases between the two germline ends. This CDR3 spans 14 amino acids. CDR3 DNA sequence: TGTGCCAGCAGCTTCCTGTCTAGCACAGATACGCAGTATTTT. It yields the protein CASSFLSSTDTQYF.

This clonotype was counted only a few times. The chain uses TRBV27 and TRBJ2-7; possible D gene TRBD2, 6 bases. CDR1 MNHEY and CDR2 SMNVEV come from the germline V gene (reference sequence). The CDR3 covers 11 residues. Between the trimmed V and J ends, which lost 7 bases and 6 bases, there was a span of 10 bases. Here the CDR3 DNA reads TGTGCCAGCACCTCAGCGGGCGAGCAGTACTTC. Its translation: CASTSAGEQYF.

This clonotype came up many times. The chain carries TRBV4-1 and TRBJ2-5, with a possible D match to TRBD1 (6 bases). Trimming took off 1 base at V and 5 bases at J, with 11 bases between the two ends. Germline CDR1 MGHRA, CDR2 YSYEKL. The CDR3 runs to 14 residues. This chain's CDR3 is CASSQAGVGETQYF. The CDR3 DNA sequence: TGCGCCAGCAGCCAAGCAGGGGTCGGGGAGACCCAGTACTTC.

This clonotype came up many times. J is TRBJ2-3 and V is TRBV7-9, with 7 bases that match TRBD2. V was pared by 5 bases and J by 2 bases, with 16 bases of the junction left unmatched. Germline V gives CDR1 SEHNR, CDR2 FQNEAQ (reference sequence). This CDR3 is 18 amino acids long. The CDR3 loop reads CASSPPIPQRGNTDTQYF. The CDR3 DNA follows: TGTGCCAGCAGCCCGCCGATCCCCCAGCGGGGAAACACAGATACGCAGTATTTT.

Note on this clonotype: Just one base apart from a much larger clone, this may be a read error. V gene TRBV6-2 or TRBV6-3 combines with J gene TRBJ1-2; D not certain. Germline V gene lookup returns CDR1 MNHEY and CDR2 SVGEGT. This CDR3 comprises 14 residues. The CDR3 bases are TGTGCCAGCAGACAACTCATGGTTAACTATGGCCACACCTTC. The encoded protein is CASRQLMVNYGHTF.

This clonotype occurred many times. The chain joins TRBV2 to TRBJ1-5; tentative D call: TRBD1 (5 bases). V was cut by 6 bases and J by 0 bases, with 12 bases left in between. Germline V gives CDR1 SNHLY, CDR2 FYNNEI. The CDR3 has 15 residues. CDR3 residues: CASRLFGTSNQPQHF. CDR3 nucleotides: TGTGCCAGCAGGCTTTTCGGGACTAGCAATCAGCCCCAGCATTTT.

Worth noting for this clonotype: A read error is possible here, since a much larger clone lies one base away. V is TRBV14 and J is TRBJ2-3, with 8 bases matching TRBD2. This CDR3 is 16 amino acids long. Germline V lookup: CDR1 SGHDN, CDR2 FVKESK. V gave up 5 bases and J gave up 0 bases; unmatched junction bases: 7. The CDR3 sequence is CASSALAVSSTDTQYF. CDR3 bases: TGTGCCAGCAGCGCACTAGCGGTTTCTAGCACAGATACGCAGTATTTT.

With regard to this clonotype: One base away lies a much larger clone, so this may be a sequencing read error. The chain uses TRBV6-1 and TRBJ2-2; D gene uncertain. The CDR3 covers 15 residues. V was cut by 6 bases and J by 2 bases, with 13 bases left in between. Germline V gene data show CDR1 as MNHNS and CDR2 as SASEGT. CDR3 amino acids: CASSQADSNTGELFF. CDR3 coding DNA: TGTGCCAGCAGCCAGGCGGATTCCAACACCGGGGAGCTGTTTTTT.

In the case of this clonotype: Relative to the germline gene, one junction end is altered; a read error may explain this. The rearrangement uses TRBV7-9 and TRBJ1-2; the match to TRBD1 covers 8 bases. This CDR3 is built from 17 residues. Per the germline V gene, CDR1 is SEHNR and CDR2 is FQNEAQ (reference sequence). In DNA form, the CDR3 reads TGTGCCAGCAGCTTTGGAGCAGGGGGCATTTCTGACTATGGCTACGCCTTC. This encodes CASSFGAGGISDYGYAF.

This clonotype appeared many times. The chain combines TRBV11-2 with TRBJ2-5; tentatively, D is TRBD2 (7 bases). V was shortened by 3 bases and J by 5 bases, with 13 bases between the two germline ends. The CDR3 is 14 amino acids. Germline CDR1 and CDR2: SGHAT and FQNNGV. The CDR3 coding sequence is TGTGCCAGCAGCTTCCGGGGGGCGGACGAGACCCAGTACTTC. Translation gives CASSFRGADETQYF.

The sample holds many counts of this clonotype. This chain joins TRBV20-1 and TRBJ2-1; no clear D gene. This CDR3 has 14 residues. CDR1 and CDR2 from the germline V gene are DFQATT and SNEGSKA (reference sequence). V gave up 2 bases and J gave up 9 bases, with 17 bases separating them. The CDR3 region is CSARIDGRVSEQFF. CDR3 bases: TGCAGTGCTAGAATCGACGGTAGAGTGAGTGAGCAGTTCTTC.

The chain has TRBV6-2 or TRBV6-3 and TRBJ1-5; a weak D match, TRBD1 (5 bases). Trimming shortened V by 2 bases and J by 7 bases, and 9 bases separated the two germline ends. CDR1 and CDR2 from the germline V gene are MNHEY and SVGEGT. This CDR3 spans 13 amino acids. This chain's CDR3 is CASSYVRGQPQHF. DNA of the CDR3: TGTGCCAGCAGTTACGTAAGGGGCCAGCCCCAGCATTTT.

This clonotype was detected ten times or more. This chain uses TRBV2 with TRBJ2-3; D is possibly TRBD1 (6 bases). Germline V gene lookup returns CDR1 SNHLY and CDR2 FYNNEI. V was trimmed by 7 bases and J by 2 bases, leaving 19 bases between them. There are 16 residues in the CDR3. The CDR3 spells CASTAGTLSPTDTQYF. Written as DNA, the CDR3 is TGTGCCAGCACCGCCGGGACACTCTCCCCCACAGATACGCAGTATTTT.

This clonotype was picked up many times. The chain joins TRBV6-5 to TRBJ2-7, with 7 nucleotides matching TRBD1. This CDR3 region has 13 residues. CDR1 and CDR2 from the germline V gene are MNHEY and SVGAGI. Trimming took 4 bases from V and 7 from J; bases not matched to a gene: 7. The CDR3 loop is CASSSGQSWEQYF. CDR3 DNA: TGTGCCAGCAGTTCGGGACAGTCTTGGGAGCAGTACTTC.